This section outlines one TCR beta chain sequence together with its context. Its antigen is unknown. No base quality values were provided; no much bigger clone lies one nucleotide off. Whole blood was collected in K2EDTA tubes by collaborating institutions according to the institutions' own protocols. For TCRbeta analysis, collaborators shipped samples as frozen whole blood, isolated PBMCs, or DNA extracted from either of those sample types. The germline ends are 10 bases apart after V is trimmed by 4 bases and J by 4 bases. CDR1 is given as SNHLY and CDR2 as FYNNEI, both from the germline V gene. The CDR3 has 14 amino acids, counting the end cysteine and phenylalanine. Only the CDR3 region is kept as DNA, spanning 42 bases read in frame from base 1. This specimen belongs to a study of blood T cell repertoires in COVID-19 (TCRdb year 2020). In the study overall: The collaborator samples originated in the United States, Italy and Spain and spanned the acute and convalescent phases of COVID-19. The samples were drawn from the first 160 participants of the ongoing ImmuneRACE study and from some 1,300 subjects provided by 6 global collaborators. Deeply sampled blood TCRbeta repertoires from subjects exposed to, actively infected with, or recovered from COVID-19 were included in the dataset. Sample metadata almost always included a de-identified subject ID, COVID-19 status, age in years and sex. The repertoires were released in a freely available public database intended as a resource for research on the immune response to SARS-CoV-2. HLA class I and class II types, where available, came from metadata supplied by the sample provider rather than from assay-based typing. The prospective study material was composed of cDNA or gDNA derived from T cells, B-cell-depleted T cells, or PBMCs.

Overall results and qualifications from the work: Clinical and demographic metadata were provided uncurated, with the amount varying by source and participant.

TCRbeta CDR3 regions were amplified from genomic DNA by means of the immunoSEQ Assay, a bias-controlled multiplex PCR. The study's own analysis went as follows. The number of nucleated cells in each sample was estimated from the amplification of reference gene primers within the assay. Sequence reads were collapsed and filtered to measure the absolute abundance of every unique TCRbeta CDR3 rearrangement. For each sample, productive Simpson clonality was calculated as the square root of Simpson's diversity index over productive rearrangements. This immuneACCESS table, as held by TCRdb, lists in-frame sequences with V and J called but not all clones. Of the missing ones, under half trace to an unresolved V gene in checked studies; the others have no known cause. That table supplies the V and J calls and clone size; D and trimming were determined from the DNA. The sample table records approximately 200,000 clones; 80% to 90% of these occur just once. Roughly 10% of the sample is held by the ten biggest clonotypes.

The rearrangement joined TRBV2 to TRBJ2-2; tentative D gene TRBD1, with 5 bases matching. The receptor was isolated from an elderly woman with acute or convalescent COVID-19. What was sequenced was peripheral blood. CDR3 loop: CASSAGLGTGELFF. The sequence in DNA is TGTGCCAGCAGTGCAGGGTTGGGCACCGGGGAGCTGTTTTTT.